These 9 T cell receptor beta chains share one sample of origin, sequenced in a study of blood T cells in healthy people across ages. Primers used in a second PCR of roughly 7 to 12 cycles were a sample-barcoded 5' primer and a J-beta primer mix. One entry per CDR3 protein, called by TCRdb with MiXCR from the 5' RACE reads. This sample carries 650,000 to 1,000,000 distinct CDR3 sequences, 35% to 40% of them seen once, and the ten largest clones take under 15%. The sample consisted of blood. Receptors originate from a man aged 18-30 years in good health.

This clonotype was detected only a few times. The chain joins TRBV4-3 to TRBJ1-1; weak D call: TRBD1 (5 bases). The CDR3 sequence is 17 residues long. Per the germline V gene, CDR1 is LGHNA and CDR2 is YSLEER. V lost 0 bases and J 1 base, leaving 15 bases between the germline ends. CDR3 loop: CASSQEKGRAQNTEAFF. In DNA form, the CDR3 reads TGCGCCAGCAGCCAAGAAAAGGGGCGGGCCCAGAACACTGAAGCTTTCTTT.

This clonotype has only a few counts. This chain joins TRBV6-2 or TRBV6-3 and TRBJ2-4; a weak D match, TRBD2 (7 bases). Trimming cost V 6 bases and J 5 bases, with 14 bases left between them. CDR3 length: 14 residues. In germline, CDR1 is MNHEY, CDR2 SVGEGT. CDR3 nucleotides: TGTGCCAGCAGCCGCCGCGGGGGCGAAAACATTCAGTACTTC. It codes for CASSRRGGENIQYF.

This clonotype was detected once. CDR3 sequence: CSARAYGTGSGNTIYF. The CDR3 DNA sequence: TGCAGTGCTAGAGCGTACGGGACAGGCTCTGGAAACACCATATATTTT. V is TRBV20-1 and J is TRBJ1-3; 8 bases are shared with TRBD1. Germline CDR1 reads DFQATT; CDR2 reads SNEGSKA (reference sequence). The CDR3 is 16 amino acids. V shed 1 base, J shed 0 bases, and the junction held 5 bases outside the gene matches.

The chain employs TRBV20-1 and TRBJ1-1; D is uncertain. Per germline, CDR1 DFQATT and CDR2 SNEGSKA (reference sequence). Trimming left V 1 base short and J 9 bases short, with 15 bases between. This CDR3 comprises 13 residues. The CDR3 sequence is CSARAYGADQAFF. Written as DNA, the CDR3 is TGCAGTGCTAGAGCCTACGGAGCCGATCAAGCTTTCTTT.

This clonotype was counted between two and nine times. The chain has TRBV10-3 and TRBJ2-5, with unresolved D. The CDR3 has 15 residues. V was trimmed by 5 bases and J by 4 bases, leaving 17 bases between them. Looked up from germline, CDR1 is ENHRY and CDR2 is SYGVKD. CDR3 coding DNA: TGTGCCATCAGTCTGGGCACCCCCGCGACAGAGACCCAGTACTTC. Protein: CAISLGTPATETQYF.

In DNA form, the CDR3 reads TGTGCCAGCAGGCCCGGGACAGGGGGCGTAGATAACTATGGCTACACCTTC. Translation: CASRPGTGGVDNYGYTF. The V gene is TRBV6-1, the J gene TRBJ1-2; 12 bases fit TRBD1. After removal of 6 bases from V and 1 base from J, the junction contained 9 bases not matched to a gene. This CDR3 contains 17 residues. CDR1 and CDR2 from the germline V gene are MNHNS and SASEGT.

Only a few counts were recorded for this clonotype. The chain links TRBV30 to TRBJ1-2; D is perhaps TRBD1 (6 bases). With 1 base removed from V and 11 bases from J, the gap between germline ends came to 20 bases. Germline V gene data show CDR1 as GTSNPN and CDR2 as SVGIG (reference sequence). CDR3 length: 14 residues. Written as DNA, the CDR3 is TGTGCCTGGAGTGCTCTAACAGGGAAAGTTAGTTACACCTTC. It is translated as CAWSALTGKVSYTF.

The chain couples TRBV6-2 or TRBV6-3 to TRBJ2-1, with 8 positions matching TRBD2. The CDR3 spans 17 residues. Germline V gives CDR1 MNHEY, CDR2 SVGEGT. Germline trimming cut 5 bases from V and 0 bases from J; bases unmatched to any gene: 9. CDR3 protein: CASSTGLAQSSYNEQFF. CDR3 DNA sequence: TGTGCCAGCAGTACCGGACTAGCCCAGAGCTCCTACAATGAGCAGTTCTTC.

This clonotype was found a few times. CDR3 nucleotide sequence: TGTGCCAGCAGCTTAGAGCCCTCAGGCAGGGAGGGACTGGGTGGCTACACCTTC. It specifies CASSLEPSGREGLGGYTF. The chain links TRBV7-8 to TRBJ1-2, with D perhaps TRBD1 (5 bases). Germline V CDR1 and CDR2: SGHVS, FQNEAQ. The CDR3 is made up of 18 amino acids. Trimming pared 1 base from V and 7 bases from J, leaving 25 bases between.